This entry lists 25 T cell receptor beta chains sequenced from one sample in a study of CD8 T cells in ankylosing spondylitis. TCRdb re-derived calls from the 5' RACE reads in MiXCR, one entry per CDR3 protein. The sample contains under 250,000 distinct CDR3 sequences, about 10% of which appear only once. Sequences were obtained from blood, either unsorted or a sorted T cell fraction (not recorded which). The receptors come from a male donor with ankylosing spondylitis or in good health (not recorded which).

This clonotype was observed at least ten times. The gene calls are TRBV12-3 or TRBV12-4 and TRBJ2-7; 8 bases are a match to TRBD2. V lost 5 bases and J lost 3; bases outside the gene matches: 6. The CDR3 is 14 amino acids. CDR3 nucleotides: TGTGCCAGCAGTATACGGGGGGGGATCTACGAGCAGTACTTC. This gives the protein CASSIRGGIYEQYF.

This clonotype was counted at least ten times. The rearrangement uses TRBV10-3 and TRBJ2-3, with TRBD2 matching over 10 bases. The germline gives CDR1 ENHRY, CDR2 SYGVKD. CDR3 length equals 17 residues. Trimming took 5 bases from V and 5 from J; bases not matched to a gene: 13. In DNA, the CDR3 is TGTGCCATCAGTACCCTAAGCGGGAGGGCCTGGGGAGATACGCAGTATTTT. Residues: CAISTLSGRAWGDTQYF.

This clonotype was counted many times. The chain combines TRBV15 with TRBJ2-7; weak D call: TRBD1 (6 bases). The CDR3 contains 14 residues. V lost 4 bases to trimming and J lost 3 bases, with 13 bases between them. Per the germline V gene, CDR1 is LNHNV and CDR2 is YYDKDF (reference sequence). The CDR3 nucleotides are TGTGCCACCAGCAAAGGGTTAGGGGGCTACGAGCAGTACTTC. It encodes CATSKGLGGYEQYF.

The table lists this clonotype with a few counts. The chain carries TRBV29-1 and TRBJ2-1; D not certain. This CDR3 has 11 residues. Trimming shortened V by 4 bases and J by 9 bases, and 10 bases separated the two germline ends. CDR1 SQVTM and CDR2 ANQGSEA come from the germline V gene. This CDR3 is CSVATRSEQFF. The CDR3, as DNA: TGCAGCGTTGCTACCCGGAGTGAGCAGTTCTTC.

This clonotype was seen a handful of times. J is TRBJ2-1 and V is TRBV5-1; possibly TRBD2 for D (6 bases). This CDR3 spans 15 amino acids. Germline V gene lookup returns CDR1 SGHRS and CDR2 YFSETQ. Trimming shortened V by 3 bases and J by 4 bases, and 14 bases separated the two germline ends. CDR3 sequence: CASSSGTGQYNEQFF. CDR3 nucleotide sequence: TGCGCCAGCAGCTCCGGGACTGGACAATACAATGAGCAGTTCTTC.

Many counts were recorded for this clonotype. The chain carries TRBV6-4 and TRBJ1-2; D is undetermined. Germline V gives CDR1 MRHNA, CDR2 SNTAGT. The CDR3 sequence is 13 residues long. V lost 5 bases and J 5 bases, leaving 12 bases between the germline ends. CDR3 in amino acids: CASSPGEAYGYTF. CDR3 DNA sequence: TGTGCCAGCAGTCCCGGAGAAGCTTATGGCTACACCTTC.

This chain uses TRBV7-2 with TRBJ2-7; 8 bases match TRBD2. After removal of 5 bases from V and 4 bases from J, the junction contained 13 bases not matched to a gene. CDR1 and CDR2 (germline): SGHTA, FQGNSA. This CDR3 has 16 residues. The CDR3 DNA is TGTGCCAGCAGCCCCCCGTCCGGGACTAGAAGGTACGAGCAGTACTTC. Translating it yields CASSPPSGTRRYEQYF.

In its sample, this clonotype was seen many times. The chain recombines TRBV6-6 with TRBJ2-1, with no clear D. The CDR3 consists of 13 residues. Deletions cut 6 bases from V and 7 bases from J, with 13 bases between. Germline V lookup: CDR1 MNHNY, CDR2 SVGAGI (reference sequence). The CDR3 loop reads CASSSGRLNEQFF. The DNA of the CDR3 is TGTGCCAGCAGCTCCGGACGTTTGAATGAGCAGTTCTTC.

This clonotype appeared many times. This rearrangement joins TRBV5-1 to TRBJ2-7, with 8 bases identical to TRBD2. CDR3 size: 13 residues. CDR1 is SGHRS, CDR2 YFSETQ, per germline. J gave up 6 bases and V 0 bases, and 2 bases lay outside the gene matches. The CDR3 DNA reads TGCGCCAGCAGCTTGGACGGGGGGGTCGAGCAGTACTTC. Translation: CASSLDGGVEQYF.

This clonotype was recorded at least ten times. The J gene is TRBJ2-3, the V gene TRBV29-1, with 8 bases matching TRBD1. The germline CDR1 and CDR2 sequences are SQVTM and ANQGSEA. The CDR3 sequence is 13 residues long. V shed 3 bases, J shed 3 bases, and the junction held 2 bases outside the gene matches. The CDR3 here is CSVEWTGTDTQYF. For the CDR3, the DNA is TGCAGCGTTGAGTGGACAGGGACAGATACGCAGTATTTT.

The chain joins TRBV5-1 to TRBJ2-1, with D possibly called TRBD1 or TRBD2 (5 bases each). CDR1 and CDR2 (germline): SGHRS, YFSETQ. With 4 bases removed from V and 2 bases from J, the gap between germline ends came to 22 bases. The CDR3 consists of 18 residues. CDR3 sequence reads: CASSPIGNEGNAYNEQFF. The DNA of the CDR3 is TGCGCCAGCAGCCCGATCGGGAACGAGGGGAATGCCTACAATGAGCAGTTCTTC.

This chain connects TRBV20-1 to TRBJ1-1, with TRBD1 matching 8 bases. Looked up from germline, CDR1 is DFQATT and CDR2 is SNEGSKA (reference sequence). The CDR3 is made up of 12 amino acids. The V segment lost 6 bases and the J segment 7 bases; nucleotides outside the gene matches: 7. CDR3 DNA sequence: TGCAGTGCCCGGACAGGGTCAATTGAAGCTTTCTTT. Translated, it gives CSARTGSIEAFF.

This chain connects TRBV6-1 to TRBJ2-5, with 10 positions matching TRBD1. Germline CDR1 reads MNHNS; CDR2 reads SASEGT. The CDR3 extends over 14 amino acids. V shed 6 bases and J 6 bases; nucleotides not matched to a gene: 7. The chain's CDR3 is CASRSTGGLKTQYF. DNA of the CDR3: TGTGCCAGCAGATCGACAGGGGGCCTAAAGACCCAGTACTTC.

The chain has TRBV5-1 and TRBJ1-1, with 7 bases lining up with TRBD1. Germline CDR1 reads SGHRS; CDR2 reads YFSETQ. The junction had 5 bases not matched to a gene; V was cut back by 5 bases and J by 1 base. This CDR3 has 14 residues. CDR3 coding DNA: TGCGCCAGCAGACGGGACAGTGGGAACACTGAAGCTTTCTTT. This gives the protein CASRRDSGNTEAFF.

The CDR3: CASSQGVTVTGGEQFF. CDR3 nucleotides: TGTGCCAGCAGCCAGGGGGTTACGGTGACGGGGGGTGAGCAGTTCTTC. This chain uses TRBV3-1 with TRBJ2-1; 7 bases fit TRBD2. Germline trimming cut 3 bases from V and 9 bases from J; bases unmatched to any gene: 14. The CDR3 loop spans 16 amino acids. Germline CDR1 LGHDT, CDR2 YNNKEL (reference sequence).

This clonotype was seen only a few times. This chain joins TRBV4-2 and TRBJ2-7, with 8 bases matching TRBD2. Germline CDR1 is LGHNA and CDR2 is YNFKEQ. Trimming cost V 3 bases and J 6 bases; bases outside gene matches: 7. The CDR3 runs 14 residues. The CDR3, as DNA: TGTGCCAGCAGCCACGCTCTTGGGACTAGCGAGCAGTACTTC. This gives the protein CASSHALGTSEQYF.

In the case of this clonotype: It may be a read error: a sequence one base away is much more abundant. The CDR3 nucleotides read TGTGCCAGCAGCCGCCCAAACTTAAGCGAGCAGTACTTC. Protein product: CASSRPNLSEQYF. J is TRBJ2-7 and V is TRBV9; D remains ambiguous. CDR3 length: 13 residues. CDR1 is SGDLS, CDR2 YYNGEE, per germline. V was trimmed by 4 bases and J by 6 bases, leaving 14 bases between them.

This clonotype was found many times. The CDR3 bases are TGCAGTGGTCAGGGGGGGGAAACTGAAGCTTTCTTT. Encoded protein: CSGQGGETEAFF. The chain combines TRBV20-1 with TRBJ1-1; 7 nucleotides align to TRBD1. The CDR3 is made up of 12 amino acids. With V trimmed by 7 bases and J by 5 bases, 7 bases remained unmatched. Germline values: CDR1 DFQATT, CDR2 SNEGSKA (reference sequence).

CDR3 DNA sequence: TGTGCCAGCAGCTCGGGGGAAGATACGCAGTATTTT. The encoded protein is CASSSGEDTQYF. V is TRBV2 and J is TRBJ2-3; D is possibly TRBD2 (6 bases). Germline loops: CDR1 SNHLY, CDR2 FYNNEI. The CDR3 covers 12 residues. The V gene lost 6 bases and the J gene lost 5 bases, with 9 bases spanning the gap.

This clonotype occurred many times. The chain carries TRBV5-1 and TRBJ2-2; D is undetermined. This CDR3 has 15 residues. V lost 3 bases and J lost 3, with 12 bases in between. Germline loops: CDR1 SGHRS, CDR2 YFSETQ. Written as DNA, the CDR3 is TGCGCCAGCAGCTCATTTCTAGGGCACACCGGGGAGCTGTTTTTT. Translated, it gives CASSSFLGHTGELFF.

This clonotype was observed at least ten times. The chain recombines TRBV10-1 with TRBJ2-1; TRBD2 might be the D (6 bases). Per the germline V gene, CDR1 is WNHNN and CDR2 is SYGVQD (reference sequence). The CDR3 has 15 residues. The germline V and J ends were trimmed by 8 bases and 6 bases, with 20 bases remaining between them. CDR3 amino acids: CASSPSGEVSNEQFF. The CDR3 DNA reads TGCGCCAGCTCTCCCTCGGGGGAGGTTTCCAATGAGCAGTTCTTC.

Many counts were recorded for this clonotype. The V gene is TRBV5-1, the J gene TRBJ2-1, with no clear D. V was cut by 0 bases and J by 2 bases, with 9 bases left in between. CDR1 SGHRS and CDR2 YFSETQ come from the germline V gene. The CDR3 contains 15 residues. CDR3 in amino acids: CASSLAGSTYNEQFF. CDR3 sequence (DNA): TGCGCCAGCAGCTTGGCGGGCAGTACCTACAATGAGCAGTTCTTC.

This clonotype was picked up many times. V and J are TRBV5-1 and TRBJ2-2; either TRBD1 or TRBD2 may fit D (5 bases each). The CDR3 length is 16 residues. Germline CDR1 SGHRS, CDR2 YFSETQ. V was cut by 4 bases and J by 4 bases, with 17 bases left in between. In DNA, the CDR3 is TGCGCCAGCAGCATTGCCGGGACCCTAGGCACCGGGGAGCTGTTTTTT. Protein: CASSIAGTLGTGELFF.

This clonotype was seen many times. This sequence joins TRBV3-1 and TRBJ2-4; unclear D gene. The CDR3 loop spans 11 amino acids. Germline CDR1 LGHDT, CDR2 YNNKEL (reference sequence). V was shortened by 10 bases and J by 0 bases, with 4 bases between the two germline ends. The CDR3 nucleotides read TGTGCCACCCTAGCCAAAAACATTCAGTACTTC. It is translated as CATLAKNIQYF.

The CDR3 sequence is CASSLSGGVMNTEAFF. Here the CDR3 DNA reads TGTGCCAGCAGTTTATCTGGTGGCGTTATGAACACTGAAGCTTTCTTT. V is TRBV27 and J is TRBJ1-1; D call uncertain. This CDR3 has 16 amino acids. Trimming stripped 0 bases from V and 0 bases from J, with 11 bases between. Germline assignment: CDR1 MNHEY and CDR2 SMNVEV (reference sequence).